This TCR beta chain was sequenced for a study of early T cells in non-severe SARS-CoV-2 infection. TCRdb re-derived calls from the 5' RACE reads in MiXCR, one entry per CDR3 protein. The data hold 90,000 to 120,000 distinct CDR3 sequences, with 11% observed a single time. The CDR3 loop spans 15 amino acids. Trimming at V came to 3 bases and at J to 6 bases, leaving 9 bases not matched to a gene. CDR1 is DFQATT, CDR2 SNEGSKA, per germline (reference sequence). The sample was whole blood. The J gene is TRBJ2-3, the V gene TRBV20-1, with 10 bases lining up with TRBD2. The TCR was taken from an adult who was a healthcare worker with PCR-confirmed SARS-CoV-2 infection or an uninfected control (not recorded which). The CDR3 is CSARLSGRHLDTQYF. CDR3 DNA: TGCAGTGCTAGGCTTAGCGGGAGGCACCTCGATACGCAGTATTTT.